The clone carrying this T cell receptor beta chain occurred once. What it recognizes is unknown. Measured with immunoSEQ multiplex PCR; TCRdb has only the in-frame clones, and not every one. The top ten clones hold roughly 1% of a sample with 100,000 to 150,000 clones, just under 95% of them seen once. This entry belongs to a study of T cell responses to AZD1222 COVID-19 vaccine. J was trimmed by 6 bases and V by 8 bases; bases with no gene match: 11. Germline V lookup: CDR1 MDHEN, CDR2 SYDVKM. CDR3 size: 16 residues. Second-dose recipients at about 4 or about 12 weeks were treated as one pooled group. Study-wide results and caveats: Donors were chiefly white British, with a greater number of females, and clonal diversity was perhaps underestimated. Researchers report vaccine-associated CD4 TCRs spanning spike, with dominance at 160-218 and 743-854. Within unmutated variant regions lay the reported targets of nearly half of spike-specific TCRs.

The rearrangement uses TRBV28 and TRBJ1-6; 9 positions match TRBD1. The sample here was peripheral blood, taken 28 days after the second AZD1222 dose. This sequence originates from an adult who received the AZD1222 COVID-19 vaccine. The CDR3 DNA sequence: TGTGCCAGCCGAACCGGGACAGGGTCGGGTAATTCACCCCTCCACTTT. Its translation: CASRTGTGSGNSPLHF.